The clone carrying this TCR beta chain was found many times. Antigen specificity is unknown. The source of the sample is a study of T cell repertoires in cytomegalovirus infection. A single record per CDR3 protein comes from TCRdb applying MiXCR to the reads. The sample includes 50,000 or so distinct CDR3 sequences, roughly a fifth of them seen just once. Study results and limitations: The cumulative frequency of public TCR beta families identified carriers of CMV plus the relevant HLA. It was HLA-C-restricted CMV-specific TCR beta clonotypes that dominated the response ex vivo.

CDR3 size: 13 residues. Trimming cost V 2 bases and J 4 bases, with 6 bases left between them. Germline loops: CDR1 SGHTA, CDR2 FQGNSA. The sequence was obtained from a human donor in good health (CMV status not recorded). Some clones in this sample may be carry-over from other donors' samples. This chain joins TRBV7-2 and TRBJ1-5; D might be TRBD1 (5 bases). The sequencing here drew on CD8+ T cells from cultured PBMCs, taken from culture after CMV antigen stimulation. The CDR3 reads CASSLQGNQPQHF. In nucleotides, the CDR3 is TGTGCCAGCAGCTTACAGGGAAATCAGCCCCAGCATTTT.